The entry below describes one T cell receptor (beta chain). The record originates from a study of blood T cell repertoires in COVID-19. Per the original methods: Using reference gene primer amplification, nucleated cell counts were estimated. Here immunoSEQ multiplex PCR was the method, and the copy in TCRdb shows in-frame clones only, minus some. The V and J calls and the clone size are those of that table, but D and trimming were determined from the DNA. The profile covers over 250,000 clones, with about 88% appearing a single time and around 2% taken by the ten largest. The cohort comprised adults aged 18 to 89 years residing in 24 US areas. The V gene's germline CDR1 is MNHEY and CDR2 SVGAGI. Trimming took 2 bases from V and 7 from J; bases not matched to a gene: 7. There are 15 residues in the CDR3.

V usage is TRBV6-5 and J usage is TRBJ2-1; 8 bases line up with TRBD2. This TCR was sampled from a woman aged 55-69 years in a cohort exposed to, infected with or recovered from COVID-19 (not recorded which). The sequenced material came from PBMCs or T cells enriched from blood (not recorded which). The CDR3 DNA is TGTGCCAGCAGTTACCGGGCGGGAGGTTGGAATGAGCAGTTCTTC. Translated, it gives CASSYRAGGWNEQFF.